Presented here are 16 T cell receptor beta chains from one specimen sequenced in a study of CD4+ T cells in melanoma. The repertoire was sequenced with immunoSEQ multiplex PCR; TCRdb's copy has only in-frame clones and lacks some. The sample has roughly 140,000 clones, about 93% seen once. These receptors originate from a human donor with melanoma.

The V and J genes are TRBV2 and TRBJ2-2, with 13 bases that match TRBD2. V lost 8 bases to trimming and J lost 5 bases; unmatched junction nucleotides: 14. CDR3 length: 18 residues. Germline assignment: CDR1 SNHLY and CDR2 FYNNEI. CDR3 in amino acids: CASAAPTSGGQDTGELFF. In DNA, the CDR3 is TGTGCCAGCGCCGCTCCGACTAGCGGGGGGCAGGATACCGGGGAGCTGTTTTTT.

The chain carries TRBV9 and TRBJ2-6; no reliable D call. Per the germline V gene, CDR1 is SGDLS and CDR2 is YYNGEE. The ends were cut back, 0 bases at V and 1 base at J, with 11 bases in the middle. CDR3 size: 17 residues. The CDR3: CASSVGSNPSGANVLTF. The CDR3, as DNA: TGTGCCAGCAGCGTAGGCTCAAATCCTTCTGGGGCCAACGTCCTGACTTTC. The full variable domain, in which reference TRBV9 and TRBJ2-6 provide the parts outside the CDR3, is DSGVTQTPKHLITATGQRVTLRCSPRSGDLSVYWYQQSLDQGLQFLIQYYNGEERAKGNILERFSAQQFPDLHSELNLSSLELGDSALYFCASSVGSNPSGANVLTFGAGSRLTVL.

Only a few counts were recorded for this clone. Other DNA sequences of this sample code for an identical CDR3. The chain joins TRBV5-4 to TRBJ2-3, with 8 bases that match TRBD2. V shed 4 bases, J shed 0 bases, and the junction held 7 bases outside the gene matches. Germline values: CDR1 SGHNT, CDR2 YYREEE (reference sequence). The CDR3 totals 16 residues. This CDR3 is CASSLGAGVSTDTQYF. The CDR3, as DNA: TGTGCCAGCAGCCTCGGAGCGGGGGTCAGCACAGATACGCAGTATTTT.

The V call is TRBV5-1, the J call TRBJ2-4; D perhaps matches TRBD1 (6 bases). The V gene's germline CDR1 is SGHRS and CDR2 YFSETQ. V was cut by 0 bases and J by 3 bases, with 13 bases left in between. The CDR3 runs to 16 residues. CDR3 region: CASSLAPGALKNIQYF. The DNA for the CDR3 is TGCGCCAGCAGCTTGGCCCCAGGGGCCCTCAAAAACATTCAGTACTTC.

The rearrangement uses TRBV6-5 and TRBJ2-1; TRBD2 aligns across 9 bases. Trimming cost V 6 bases and J 10 bases; bases outside gene matches: 7. Germline CDR1 and CDR2: MNHEY and SVGAGI. This CDR3 region has 13 residues. The CDR3 coding sequence is TGTGCCAGCAGGGAGACTAGCGGACGAGAGCAGTTCTTC. It codes for CASRETSGREQFF.

The chain links TRBV5-4 to TRBJ1-4, with TRBD1 identical over 7 bases. V shed 3 bases, J shed 8 bases, and the junction held 7 bases outside the gene matches. CDR3 length equals 14 residues. The V gene's germline CDR1 is SGHNT and CDR2 YYREEE (reference sequence). CDR3 bases: TGTGCCAGCAGCTCTAGACAGGGCGACGAAAAACTGTTTTTT. Translated: CASSSRQGDEKLFF.

The chain combines TRBV6-5 with TRBJ1-1, with D hard to call. Trimming took off 2 bases at V and 0 bases at J, with 4 bases between the two ends. Germline values: CDR1 MNHEY, CDR2 SVGAGI. This CDR3 is 13 amino acids long. DNA for the CDR3: TGTGCCAGCAGTTACGATCTGAACACTGAAGCTTTCTTT. This encodes CASSYDLNTEAFF.

The chain uses TRBV6-5 and TRBJ2-1, with D possibly TRBD2 on 6 matching bases. The CDR3 is 13 residues long. Deletions cut 4 bases from V and 9 bases from J, with 13 bases between. Germline assignment: CDR1 MNHEY and CDR2 SVGAGI. CDR3 DNA: TGTGCCAGCAGTTTTTCGGGGGTGGCTGAGCAGTTCTTC. Its translation: CASSFSGVAEQFF.

The chain recombines TRBV18 with TRBJ2-5; maybe TRBD2 (5 bases). V lost 1 base to trimming and J lost 5 bases, with 5 bases between them. The length of the CDR3 is 12 residues. Germline V lookup: CDR1 KGHSH, CDR2 LQKENI. The CDR3 region has the DNA TGTGCCAGCTCACCACGGAGGGAGACCCAGTACTTC. Protein product: CASSPRRETQYF.

The rearrangement uses TRBV11-1 and TRBJ2-2; 8 bases match TRBD2. CDR1 is SGHAT and CDR2 is FQDESV in the germline V gene (reference sequence). The V gene end was trimmed by 5 bases and the J gene end by 1 base; junction bases not matched to a gene: 3. The CDR3 is 15 residues long. CDR3 residues: CASSPSGGNTGELFF. The CDR3 region has the DNA TGTGCCAGCAGCCCAAGCGGGGGGAACACCGGGGAGCTGTTTTTT. Full variable domain (remainder filled in from reference TRBV11-1 and TRBJ2-2): EAEVAQSPRYKITEKSQAVAFWCDPISGHATLYWYRQILGQGPELLVQFQDESVVDDSQLPKDRFSAERLKGVDSTLKIQPAELGDSAMYLCASSPSGGNTGELFFGEGSRLTVL.

On this clone: This specimen includes other DNA sequences encoding the same CDR3. This chain connects TRBV5-1 to TRBJ2-6; D gene ambiguous. The germline V and J ends were trimmed by 0 bases and 0 bases, with 4 bases remaining between them. CDR1 SGHRS and CDR2 YFSETQ come from the germline V gene. This CDR3 region has 15 residues. The chain's CDR3 is CASSLGNSGANVLTF. CDR3 DNA sequence: TGCGCCAGCAGCTTGGGGAACTCTGGGGCCAACGTCCTGACTTTC.

This clone is a singleton in its sample. The gene calls are TRBV11-2 and TRBJ1-1; D ambiguous. The CDR3 covers 13 residues. Germline assignment: CDR1 SGHAT and CDR2 FQNNGV. V was pared by 2 bases and J by 6 bases, with 10 bases between. CDR3 sequence reads: CASSLYGSSEAFF. DNA of the CDR3: TGTGCCAGCAGCTTATACGGAAGCTCTGAAGCTTTCTTT.

The rearrangement links TRBV1 to TRBJ2-5; the listed D gene, TRBD2, was not tested against the DNA. TRBV1 is reported as a pseudogene. The CDR3 spans 12 residues. Here the CDR3 reads CTSRGRRETQYF. The CDR3 DNA sequence: TGCACCAGCAGGGGCAGGAGGGAGACCCAGTACTTC.

The genes are TRBV25-1 and TRBJ1-2; 9 bases are shared with TRBD1. CDR3 length: 16 amino acids. Trimming took 3 bases from V and 6 from J; bases not matched to a gene: 11. CDR1 MGHDK and CDR2 SYGVNS come from the germline V gene. CDR3 protein: CASSELNPGQGHGYTF. DNA for the CDR3: TGTGCCAGCAGTGAGCTAAACCCGGGACAGGGACATGGCTACACCTTC.

V usage is TRBV30 and J usage is TRBJ1-2; no definite D call. In germline, CDR1 is GTSNPN, CDR2 SVGIG (reference sequence). Trimming pared 6 bases from V and 6 bases from J, leaving 23 bases between. CDR3 length: 15 residues. The CDR3 is CACPGVRFRADGYTF. In nucleotides, the CDR3 is TGTGCCTGCCCCGGGGTGAGGTTTAGGGCGGATGGCTACACCTTC. Variable domain in full (rest from reference TRBV30 and TRBJ1-2): SQTIHQWPATLVQPVGSPLSLECTVEGTSNPNLYWYRQAAGRGLQLLFYSVGIGQISSEVPQNLSASRPQDRQFILSSKKLLLSDSGFYLCACPGVRFRADGYTFGSGTRLTVV.

V gene TRBV11-2 combines with J gene TRBJ2-3, with 7 bases lining up with TRBD1. J gave up 3 bases and V 2 bases, and 8 bases lay outside the gene matches. Germline CDR1 is SGHAT and CDR2 is FQNNGV. This CDR3 has 16 residues. The CDR3 sequence is CASSLIQGSRTDTQYF. Here the CDR3 DNA reads TGTGCCAGCAGCTTAATACAGGGGAGTAGGACAGATACGCAGTATTTT. Full variable domain (remainder filled in from reference TRBV11-2 and TRBJ2-3): EAGVAQSPRYKIIEKRQSVAFWCNPISGHATLYWYQQILGQGPKLLIQFQNNGVVDDSQLPKDRFSAERLKGVDSTLKIQPAKLEDSAVYLCASSLIQGSRTDTQYFGPGTRLTVL.